This TCR beta chain was captured in a study of T cells in Graves' hyperthyroidism and ophthalmopathy. Ten or more counts support this clonotype. The CDR3 length is 12 residues. Trimming shortened V by 7 bases and J by 1 base, and 7 bases separated the two germline ends. What was amplified from RNA transcripts were TCR beta CDR3 regions. The TCR CDR3 was amplified in a first-round RT-PCR using the HTBI primer set. Each CDR3 protein gets one entry after TCRdb re-called the multiplex PCR reads with MiXCR. The profile shows about 360,000 distinct CDR3 sequences, roughly 14% of them singletons. J is TRBJ1-1 and V is TRBV12-3 or TRBV12-4; D remains unclear. The origin of this receptor is a man aged 25-45 years with Graves' hyperthyroidism that later progressed to Graves' ophthalmopathy. The sample taken for sequencing was blood. The CDR3 nucleotides are TGTGCCAGCAACGTTGGGAACACTGAAGCTTTCTTT. Protein: CASNVGNTEAFF.